This T cell receptor beta chain came from a study of glioma-infiltrating T cells after dendritic cell vaccination. Looked up from germline, CDR1 is SNHLY and CDR2 is FYNNEI. V was clipped by 8 bases and J by 0 bases, with 9 bases between them. The CDR3 is 13 residues long. Stated time point: after dendritic cell vaccination, including at tumor progression/relapse. Only patients with spare fresh-frozen tumor and over two years of follow-up were included. PBMC were collected before vaccination, two weeks after the third vaccination, and at progression. Only one count was recorded for this clone. Up to about 2 ug genomic DNA was used for TCRB CDR3 amplification. Amplification used 60 V beta primers and 13 J beta primers. Assay: immunoSEQ multiplex PCR; the TCRdb copy retains only in-frame clones and omits some. The table records about 58,000 clones, roughly 80% of them present only once.

Source: blood, taken after dendritic cell vaccination. The rearrangement joins TRBV2 to TRBJ2-3, with unresolved D. This clonotype was obtained from a human donor with glioblastoma. The CDR3 loop reads CASRVGSTDTQYF. DNA of the CDR3: TGTGCCAGCCGGGTAGGAAGCACAGATACGCAGTATTTT.